This T cell receptor beta chain was profiled in a study of T cells in Graves' hyperthyroidism and ophthalmopathy. General observations from the study: Blood samples included most of the expanded thyroid clonotypes exceeding 0.001.

Amplified TCR beta CDR3 regions derived from RNA transcripts. The primer set for the first-round RT-PCR of the TCR CDR3 was HTBI. TCRdb recomputed calls from the multiplex PCR reads with MiXCR, one row per CDR3 protein. The data contain over 650,000 distinct CDR3 sequences, around 15% of them seen just once; the ten biggest clones take up approximately 8%. This clonotype was picked up many times. Its cognate antigen is unknown. What was sequenced was blood. The sequence was collected from a man between 18 and 29 years old with Graves' hyperthyroidism.

The DNA of the CDR3 is TGTGCCAGCAGCTTATTTACTGATTTTGCAGATACGCAGTATTTT. It specifies CASSLFTDFADTQYF. This chain links TRBV11-3 with TRBJ2-3; unclear D gene. The ends were cut back, 2 bases at V and 4 bases at J, with 13 bases in the middle. Germline lookup yields CDR1 SGHNT and CDR2 YENEEA. There are 15 residues in the CDR3.